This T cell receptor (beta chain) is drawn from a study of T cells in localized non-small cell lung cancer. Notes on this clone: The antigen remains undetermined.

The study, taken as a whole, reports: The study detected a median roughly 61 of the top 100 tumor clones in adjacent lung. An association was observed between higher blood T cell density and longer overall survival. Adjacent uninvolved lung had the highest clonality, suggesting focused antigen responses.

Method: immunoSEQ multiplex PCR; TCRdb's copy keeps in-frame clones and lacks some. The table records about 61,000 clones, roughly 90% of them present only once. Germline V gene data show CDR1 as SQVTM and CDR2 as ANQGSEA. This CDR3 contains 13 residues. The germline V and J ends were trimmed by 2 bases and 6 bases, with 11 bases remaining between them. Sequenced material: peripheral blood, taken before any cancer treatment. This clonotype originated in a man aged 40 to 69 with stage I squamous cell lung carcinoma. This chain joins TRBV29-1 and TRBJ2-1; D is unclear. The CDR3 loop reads CSVEKLLLNEQFF. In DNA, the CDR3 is TGCAGCGTTGAAAAGTTACTGCTCAATGAGCAGTTCTTC.